This T cell receptor (beta chain) was found in a study of T cells after yellow fever vaccination. This clonotype was detected a few times. The antigen is not known. The V end was cut by 5 bases, the J end by 2 bases, with 10 bases between. The germline V gene encodes CDR1 MNHNY and CDR2 SVGAGI (reference sequence). CDR3 length: 13 amino acids. Universal primer sites and UMIs were introduced during 5'RACE template-switching synthesis of TCR cDNA. TCRdb redid the calling of the 5' RACE reads with MiXCR, one entry per CDR3 protein. This table has about 150,000 distinct CDR3 sequences, 6.2% appearing once. Study-level results: The secondary response was weaker, and its peak arrived faster, on day 5 versus 15.

The clonotype originates from a man younger than 30 who received the YFV17D yellow fever vaccine. The sample in question was CD4+ T cells sorted from PBMCs, obtained on the day of the first yellow fever vaccination. J is TRBJ2-7 and V is TRBV6-6; D might be TRBD2 (5 bases). The CDR3 region is CASSTGYPYEQYF. The CDR3 coding sequence is TGTGCCAGCAGTACGGGGTACCCCTACGAGCAGTACTTC.